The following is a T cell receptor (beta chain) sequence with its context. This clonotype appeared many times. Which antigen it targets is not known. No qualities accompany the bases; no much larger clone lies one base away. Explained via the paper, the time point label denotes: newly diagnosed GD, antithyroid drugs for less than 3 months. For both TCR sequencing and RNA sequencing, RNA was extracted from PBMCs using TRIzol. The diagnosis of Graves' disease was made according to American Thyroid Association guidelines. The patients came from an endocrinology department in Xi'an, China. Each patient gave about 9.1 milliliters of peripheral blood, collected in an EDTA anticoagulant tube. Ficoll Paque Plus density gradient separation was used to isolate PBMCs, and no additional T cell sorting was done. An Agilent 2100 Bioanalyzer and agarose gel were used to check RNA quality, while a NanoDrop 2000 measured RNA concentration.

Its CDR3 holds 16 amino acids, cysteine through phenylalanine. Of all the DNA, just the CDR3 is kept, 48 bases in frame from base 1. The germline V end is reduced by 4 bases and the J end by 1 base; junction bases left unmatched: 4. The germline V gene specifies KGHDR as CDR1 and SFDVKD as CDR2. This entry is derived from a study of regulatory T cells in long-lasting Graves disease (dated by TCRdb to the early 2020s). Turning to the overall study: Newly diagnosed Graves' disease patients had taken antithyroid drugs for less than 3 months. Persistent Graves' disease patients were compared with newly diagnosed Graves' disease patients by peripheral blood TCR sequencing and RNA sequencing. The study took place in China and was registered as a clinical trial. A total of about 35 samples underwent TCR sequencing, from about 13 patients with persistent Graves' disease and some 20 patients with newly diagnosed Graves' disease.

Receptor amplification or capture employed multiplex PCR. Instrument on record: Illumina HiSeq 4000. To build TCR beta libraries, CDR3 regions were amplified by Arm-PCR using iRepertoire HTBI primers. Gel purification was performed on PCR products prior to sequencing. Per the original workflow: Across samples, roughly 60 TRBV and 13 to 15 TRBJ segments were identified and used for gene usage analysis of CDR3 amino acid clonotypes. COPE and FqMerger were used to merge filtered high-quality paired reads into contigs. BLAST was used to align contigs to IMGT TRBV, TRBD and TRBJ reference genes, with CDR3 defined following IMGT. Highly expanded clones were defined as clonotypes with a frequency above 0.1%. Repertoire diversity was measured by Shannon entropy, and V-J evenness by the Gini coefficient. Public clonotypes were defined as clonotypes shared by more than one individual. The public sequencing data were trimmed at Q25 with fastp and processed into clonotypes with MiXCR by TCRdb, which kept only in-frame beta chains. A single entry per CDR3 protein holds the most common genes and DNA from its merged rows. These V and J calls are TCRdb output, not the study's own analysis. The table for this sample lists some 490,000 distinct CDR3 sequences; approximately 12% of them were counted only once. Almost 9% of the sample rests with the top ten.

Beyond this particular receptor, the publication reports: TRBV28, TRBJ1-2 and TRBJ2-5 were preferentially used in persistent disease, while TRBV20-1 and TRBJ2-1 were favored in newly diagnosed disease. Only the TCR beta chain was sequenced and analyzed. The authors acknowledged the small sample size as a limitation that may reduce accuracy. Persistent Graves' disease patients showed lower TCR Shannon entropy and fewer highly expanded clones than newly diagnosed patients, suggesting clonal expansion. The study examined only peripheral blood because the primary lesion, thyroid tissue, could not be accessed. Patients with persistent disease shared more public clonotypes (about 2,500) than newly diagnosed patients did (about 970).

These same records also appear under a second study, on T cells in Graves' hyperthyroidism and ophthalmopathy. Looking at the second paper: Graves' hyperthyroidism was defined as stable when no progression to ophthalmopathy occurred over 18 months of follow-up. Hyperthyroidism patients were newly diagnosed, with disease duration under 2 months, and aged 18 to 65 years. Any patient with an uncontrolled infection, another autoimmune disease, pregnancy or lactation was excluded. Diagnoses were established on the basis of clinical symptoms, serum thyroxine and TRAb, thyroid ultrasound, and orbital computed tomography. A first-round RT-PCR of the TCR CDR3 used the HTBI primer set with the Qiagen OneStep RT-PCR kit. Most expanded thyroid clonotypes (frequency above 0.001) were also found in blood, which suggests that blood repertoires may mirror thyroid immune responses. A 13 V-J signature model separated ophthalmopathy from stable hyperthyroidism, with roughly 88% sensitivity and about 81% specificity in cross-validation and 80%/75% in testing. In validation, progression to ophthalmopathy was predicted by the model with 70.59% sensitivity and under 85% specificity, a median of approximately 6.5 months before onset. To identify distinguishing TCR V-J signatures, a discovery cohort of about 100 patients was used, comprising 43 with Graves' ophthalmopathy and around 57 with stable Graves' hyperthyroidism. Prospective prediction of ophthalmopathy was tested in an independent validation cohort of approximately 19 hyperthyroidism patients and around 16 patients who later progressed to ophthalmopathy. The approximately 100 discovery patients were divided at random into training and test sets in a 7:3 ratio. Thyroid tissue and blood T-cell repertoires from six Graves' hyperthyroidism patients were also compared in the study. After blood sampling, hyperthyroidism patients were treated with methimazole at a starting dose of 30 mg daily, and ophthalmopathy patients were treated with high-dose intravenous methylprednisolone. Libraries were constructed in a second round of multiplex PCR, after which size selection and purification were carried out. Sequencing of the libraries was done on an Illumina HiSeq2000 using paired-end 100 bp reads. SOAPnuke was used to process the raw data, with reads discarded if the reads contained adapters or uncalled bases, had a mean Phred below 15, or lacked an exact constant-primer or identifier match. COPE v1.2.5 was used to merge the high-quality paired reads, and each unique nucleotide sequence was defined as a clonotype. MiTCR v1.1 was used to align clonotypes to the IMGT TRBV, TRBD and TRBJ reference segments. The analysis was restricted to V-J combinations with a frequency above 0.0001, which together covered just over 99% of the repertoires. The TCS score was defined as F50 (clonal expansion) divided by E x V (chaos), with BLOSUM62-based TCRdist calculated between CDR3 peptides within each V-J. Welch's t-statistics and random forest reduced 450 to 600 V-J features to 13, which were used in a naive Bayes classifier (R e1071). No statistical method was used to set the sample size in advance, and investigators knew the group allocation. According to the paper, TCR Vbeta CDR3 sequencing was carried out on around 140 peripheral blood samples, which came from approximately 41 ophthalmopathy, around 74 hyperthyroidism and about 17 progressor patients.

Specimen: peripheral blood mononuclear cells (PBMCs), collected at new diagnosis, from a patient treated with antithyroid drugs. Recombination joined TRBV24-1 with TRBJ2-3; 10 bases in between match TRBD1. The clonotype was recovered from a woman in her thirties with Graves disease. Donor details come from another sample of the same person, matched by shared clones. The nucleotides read TGTGCCACCAGTGAGTTTGGGACAGGGGGCACAGATACGCAGTATTTT. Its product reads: CATSEFGTGGTDTQYF.